This is a list of T cell receptor beta chains from one sample in a study of cytomegalovirus exposure and HLA in healthy donors. Clones were sequenced by immunoSEQ multiplex PCR, and TCRdb holds only the in-frame ones, with some missing. In all, the sample yields about 140,000 clones. Sample: PBMCs. These receptor sequences come from a man aged 40-55 years in good health and CMV-seronegative. Both conserved end residues are trimmed from each CDR3. D genes are given only for firm matches.

V | D | CDR3
TRBV29-1 | . | SVVGDGPSTDTQY
TRBV6-1 | TRBD1 | ASSKQGYTEAF
TRBV11-2 | TRBD1 | ASSRLTGQGGGYGYT
TRBV29-1 | TRBD1 | SVRQGATEAF
TRBV28 | . | ASSGTGLSNQPQH
TRBV10-3 | . | ATGQGAKSNNEQF
TRBV5-4 | . | ASSLGDRLNYGYT
TRBV5-1 | . | ASSLATGQGYT
TRBV10-3 | TRBD1 | AIRGGQPGSYEQY
TRBV5-5 | TRBD1 | ASSWDRVTGELF
TRBV4-2 | . | ASSQDGEYQPQH
TRBV5-1 | . | ASSLAKEGLLYEQY
TRBV5-4 | . | ASSQQLGFLRHTEAF
TRBV4-2 | TRBD1 | ASSQDVGTGKLKTEAF
TRBV6-1 | TRBD1 | ASGGTGTDEQY
TRBV27 | TRBD1 | ASINRDRGTDTQY